This T cell receptor beta chain emerged from a study of blood T cell repertoires in COVID-19 (dated by TCRdb to about 2020). At the level of the whole study: The collaborator samples originated in the United States, Italy and Spain and spanned the acute and convalescent phases of COVID-19. The prospective study material was composed of cDNA or gDNA derived from T cells, B-cell-depleted T cells, or PBMCs. Subjects who had been exposed to COVID-19, were actively infected with it, or had recovered from it provided the deeply sampled blood TCRbeta repertoires that made up the dataset. A freely available public database, intended as a resource for researchers studying the immune response to SARS-CoV-2, is where the repertoires were released. Samples came from the ongoing ImmuneRACE study (first 160 participants) plus 1,254 subjects from 6 global collaborators. The sample metadata nearly always contained a de-identified subject ID, COVID-19 status, age in years and sex. Where available, HLA class I and class II types were obtained from metadata supplied by the sample provider rather than from assay-based typing. What the study reported, not specific to this receptor: The amount of clinical and demographic metadata varied by source and participant and was provided uncurated.

Concerning this clone: Its antigen specificity is not known. There are no base qualities to consult, and no much larger clone falls within one base.

TCRbeta CDR3 regions were amplified from genomic DNA using the immunoSEQ Assay, a bias-controlled multiplex PCR. The authors processed their data as follows. Within the assay, amplification of reference gene primers was used to estimate how many nucleated cells each sample contained. To quantify the absolute abundance of each unique TCRbeta CDR3 rearrangement, sequence reads were collapsed and filtered. For each sample, productive Simpson clonality was calculated as the square root of Simpson's diversity index over productive rearrangements. TCRdb took this table from immuneACCESS and kept in-frame rearrangements with V and J called. Such tables lack part of the clones; where checked against another copy, unresolved V genes explain under half of the gap, and the rest is unexplained. V, J and clone size derive from that table, while D and trimming were established from the DNA sequence. Here the sample has 150,000 to 200,000 clones; 79% occur a single time. In total, the top ten clones hold roughly a sixth of the sample.

V and J are truncated by 1 base and 5 bases respectively, leaving an intervening sequence of 19 bases. The germline V gene (reference sequence) supplies CDR1 SGHKS and CDR2 YYEKEE. The CDR3 has 17 amino acids, counting the end cysteine and phenylalanine. CDR3 DNA only is kept here, 51 bases in frame from base 1. Collaborating institutions collected whole blood in K2EDTA tubes following their own protocols. For TCRbeta analysis, collaborators shipped samples as frozen whole blood, isolated PBMCs, or DNA extracted from either of those sample types. The receptor was derived from a man aged 55 to 69 with active or convalescent COVID-19. Sequenced sample: peripheral blood. The chain is encoded by TRBV5-5 joined to TRBJ1-5; no D segment can be confidently identified. The sequenced DNA is TGTGCCAGCAGCTTGAATGTGCAGACTGCAATCGATCAGCCCCAGCATTTT. It specifies CASSLNVQTAIDQPQHF.